One sample yielded the 8 T cell receptor beta chains listed below, sequenced in a study of shared clonotypes between healthy human individuals. Only in-frame clones appear in the TCRdb table, and some are missing; sequencing was by immunoSEQ multiplex PCR. The sample has about 2,100,000 clones, under 95% seen once; the top ten hold about 1.8%. In the naive CD8 group, cells lacked CD45RO and were positively selected for CCR7, so terminally differentiated effector memory CD45RA+ cells were left out. Sample: naive CD8+ T cells from PBMCs. The receptor set was obtained from a man younger than 30 in good health. Some clones in this sample may be carry-over from other donors' samples.

The rearrangement links TRBV15 to TRBJ2-7, with 7 positions matching TRBD2. Germline-derived CDR1 and CDR2 are LNHNV and YYDKDF (reference sequence). The J segment lost 0 bases and the V segment lost 2 bases, leaving 4 bases of the junction unmatched. The CDR3 totals 15 residues. CDR3 coding DNA: TGTGCCACCAGCAGAACTAGCGTAAGCTCCTACGAGCAGTACTTC. Residues: CATSRTSVSSYEQYF.

The chain uses TRBV7-9 and TRBJ2-5, with TRBD2 identical over 8 bases. The V gene end was trimmed by 1 base and the J gene end by 3 bases; junction bases not matched to a gene: 7. This CDR3 spans 16 amino acids. The V gene's germline CDR1 is SEHNR and CDR2 FQNEAQ (reference sequence). The CDR3 region has the DNA TGTGCCAGCAGCTTAGTAGGGACTAGGGGAGAAGAGACCCAGTACTTC. Its protein is CASSLVGTRGEETQYF.

This chain connects TRBV9 to TRBJ2-1, with TRBD2 matching 11 bases. V lost 0 bases and J lost 0; bases outside the gene matches: 8. Germline V CDR1 and CDR2: SGDLS, YYNGEE. The CDR3 contains 19 residues. The CDR3 region has the DNA TGTGCCAGCAGCGTAGCAGGACTAGCGGGCCTCAGCTCCTACAATGAGCAGTTCTTC. Protein product: CASSVAGLAGLSSYNEQFF.

This clone is a singleton in its sample. Other DNA sequences from this sample encode an identical CDR3 as well. The chain carries TRBV7-2 and TRBJ2-7; 13 nucleotides agree with TRBD2. CDR1 is SGHTA, CDR2 FQGNSA, per germline. V lost 4 bases and J lost 4; bases outside the gene matches: 4. The CDR3 length is 15 residues. CDR3 bases: TGTGCCAGCAGCTGGACTAGCGGGGGCTCTTACGAGCAGTACTTC. Amino acid sequence: CASSWTSGGSYEQYF. The full variable domain, with the rest looked up from reference TRBV7-2 and TRBJ2-7, is GAGVSQSPSNKVTEKGKDVELRCDPISGHTALYWYRQSLGQGLEFLIYFQGNSAPDKSGLPSDRFSAERTGGSVSTLTIQRTQQEDSAVYLCASSWTSGGSYEQYFGPGTRLTVT.

The rearrangement links TRBV7-9 to TRBJ2-3; 7 nucleotides agree with TRBD1. The CDR3 has 13 amino acids. J lost 4 bases, V lost 6 bases, and 4 bases had no gene match. Germline-derived CDR1 and CDR2 are SEHNR and FQNEAQ (reference sequence). The CDR3 sequence is CASSTGVPDTQYF. For the CDR3, the DNA is TGTGCCAGCAGTACAGGGGTCCCAGATACGCAGTATTTT.

The sample holds one count of this clone. The chain combines TRBV6-5 with TRBJ2-2; a weak D match, TRBD1 (6 bases). This CDR3 has 15 residues. Germline lookup yields CDR1 MNHEY and CDR2 SVGAGI. Trimming stripped 8 bases from V and 5 bases from J, with 18 bases between. The CDR3 DNA follows: TGTGCCAGCCAAACCCGGGCAGGGGATACCGGGGAGCTGTTTTTT. Protein product: CASQTRAGDTGELFF.

The chain is built from TRBV7-8 and TRBJ2-1; D might be TRBD2 (6 bases). The length of the CDR3 is 15 residues. The ends were cut back, 10 bases at V and 7 bases at J, with 23 bases in the middle. Germline CDR1 SGHVS, CDR2 FQNEAQ. The CDR3 DNA is TGTGCCATCTCGATAGCGGCCCTACCAAGGAATGAGCAGTTCTTC. Translated, it gives CAISIAALPRNEQFF.

This clone occurred once. The chain is built from TRBV7-9 and TRBJ2-6; TRBD2 agrees at 12 bases. V lost 1 base to trimming and J lost 2 bases; unmatched junction nucleotides: 6. The CDR3 is 19 residues long. The germline V gene encodes CDR1 SEHNR and CDR2 FQNEAQ (reference sequence). The chain's CDR3 is CASSLGLAGVSAGANVLTF. The CDR3 DNA is TGTGCCAGCAGCTTAGGACTAGCGGGAGTGTCGGCTGGGGCCAACGTCCTGACTTTC.